The 19 T cell receptor beta chains below come from one sample, sequenced in a study of Ad26.COV2.S vaccination and SARS-CoV-2 variants. Measured with immunoSEQ multiplex PCR; TCRdb has only the in-frame clones, and not every one. The sample consists of hundreds of thousands of clones, roughly 89% of them appearing once. Treatment denoted: 19 received Ad26.COV2.S at low or high dose, single or two shots; about 5 received placebo; per-sample allocation not given. Each sample was drawn 63 days after the first injection (of vaccine or placebo). This specimen was peripheral blood, taken in a trial of Ad26.COV2.S vaccine versus placebo. Source of these receptors: a person aged 18-60 years who received the Ad26.COV2.S COVID-19 vaccine or a placebo.

The chain employs TRBV5-4 and TRBJ1-2; possible D gene TRBD1, 5 bases. The CDR3 covers 16 residues. Trimming stripped 0 bases from V and 3 bases from J, with 15 bases between. The germline gives CDR1 SGHNT, CDR2 YYREEE (reference sequence). Here the CDR3 DNA reads TGTGCCAGCAGCTTGGGGCGCGAGGGGATCGACTATGGCTACACCTTC. Translating gives CASSLGREGIDYGYTF. Combining the CDR3 with reference TRBV5-4 and TRBJ1-2 gives the whole variable domain ETGVTQSPTHLIKTRGQQVTLRCSSQSGHNTVSWYQQALGQGPQFIFQYYREEENGRGNFPPRFSGLQFPNYSSELNVNALELDDSALYLCASSLGREGIDYGYTFGSGTRLTVV.

The rearrangement joins TRBV19 to TRBJ2-7, with TRBD1 matching over 10 bases. The CDR3 totals 15 residues. Germline V gene sequence: CDR1 LNHDA, CDR2 SQIVND (reference sequence). V was pared by 5 bases and J by 2 bases, with 6 bases of the junction left unmatched. Here the CDR3 reads CASSGVGQGTYEQYF. In DNA, the CDR3 is TGTGCCAGTAGTGGGGTGGGACAGGGGACCTACGAGCAGTACTTC. The full variable domain, its missing parts supplied by reference TRBV19 and TRBJ2-7, is DGGITQSPKYLFRKEGQNVTLSCEQNLNHDAMYWYRQDPGQGLRLIYYSQIVNDFQKGDIAEGYSVSREKKESFPLTVTSAQKNPTAFYLCASSGVGQGTYEQYFGPGTRLTVT.

This clone was observed once. V is TRBV4-2 and J is TRBJ2-2; TRBD2 matches at 10 bases. V gave up 0 bases and J gave up 4 bases; unmatched junction bases: 5. Germline V CDR1 and CDR2: LGHNA, YNFKEQ. The CDR3 has 17 amino acids. The DNA for the CDR3 is TGTGCCAGCAGCCAAGAAAGTTTAGCGGGAGGCACCGGGGAGCTGTTTTTT. Its translation is CASSQESLAGGTGELFF.

The genes are TRBV19 and TRBJ1-1, with 7 positions matching TRBD1. The CDR3 is made up of 16 amino acids. V was clipped by 0 bases and J by 2 bases; unmatched bases: 6. CDR1 is LNHDA, CDR2 SQIVND, per germline (reference sequence). CDR3 DNA sequence: TGTGCCAGTAGTATAGAGAAGGGGACAGCCAACACTGAAGCTTTCTTT. It is translated as CASSIEKGTANTEAFF. The full variable domain, in which reference TRBV19 and TRBJ1-1 provide the parts outside the CDR3, is DGGITQSPKYLFRKEGQNVTLSCEQNLNHDAMYWYRQDPGQGLRLIYYSQIVNDFQKGDIAEGYSVSREKKESFPLTVTSAQKNPTAFYLCASSIEKGTANTEAFFGQGTRLTVV.

The J gene is TRBJ2-1, the V gene TRBV19; TRBD1 is a possible D gene (5 bases). The CDR3 loop spans 11 amino acids. Germline CDR1 LNHDA, CDR2 SQIVND (reference sequence). CDR3: CASGNYNEQFF. The CDR3, as DNA: TGTGCGTCAGGGAACTACAATGAGCAGTTCTTC. The full variable domain, rest sourced from reference TRBV19 and TRBJ2-1, is DGGITQSPKYLFRKEGQNVTLSCEQNLNHDAMYWYRQDPGQGLRLIYYSQIVNDFQKGDIAEGYSVSREKKESFPLTVTSAQKNPTAFYLCASGNYNEQFFGPGTRLTVL.

This chain connects TRBV5-4 to TRBJ2-7; 12 bases line up with TRBD2. Germline trimming cut 0 bases from V and 9 bases from J; bases unmatched to any gene: 10. The CDR3 contains 16 residues. Germline CDR1 is SGHNT and CDR2 is YYREEE (reference sequence). In nucleotides, the CDR3 is TGTGCCAGCAGCTTGGAACTAGCGGGAGGCCAAGAGGTGCAGTACTTC. Protein sequence: CASSLELAGGQEVQYF.

The chain employs TRBV27 and TRBJ1-4, with D maybe TRBD1 (5 bases). The germline CDR1 and CDR2 sequences are MNHEY and SMNVEV (reference sequence). This CDR3 has 16 amino acids. The V and J ends lost 5 bases and 5 bases respectively, with 18 bases between them. The CDR3 DNA is TGTGCCAGCAGTCTATTCCCGGGGGGTGGCAATGAAAAACTGTTTTTT. Translated, it gives CASSLFPGGGNEKLFF.

V and J are TRBV11-2 and TRBJ1-2; TRBD1 might be the D (6 bases). The CDR3 is made up of 14 amino acids. Germline CDR1 reads SGHAT; CDR2 reads FQNNGV. With 1 base removed from V and 3 bases from J, the gap between germline ends came to 9 bases. CDR3 residues: CASSLVTGHYGYTF. The CDR3 nucleotides are TGTGCCAGCAGCTTAGTGACAGGCCACTATGGCTACACCTTC. Variable domain in full (rest from reference TRBV11-2 and TRBJ1-2): EAGVAQSPRYKIIEKRQSVAFWCNPISGHATLYWYQQILGQGPKLLIQFQNNGVVDDSQLPKDRFSAERLKGVDSTLKIQPAKLEDSAVYLCASSLVTGHYGYTFGSGTRLTVV.

This rearrangement joins TRBV3-1 (or the pseudogene TRBV3-2) to TRBJ1-2; 7 bases line up with TRBD1. The CDR3 consists of 15 residues. V was pared by 2 bases and J by 7 bases, with 10 bases of the junction left unmatched. Germline V lookup: CDR1 LGHDT, CDR2 YNNKEL (reference sequence). CDR3 protein: CASSQRTGGGTGYTF. Written as DNA, the CDR3 is TGTGCCAGCAGCCAAAGGACAGGAGGGGGTACTGGCTACACCTTC.

This sequence joins TRBV4-3 and TRBJ1-6, with D possibly TRBD1 on 6 matching bases. Trimming removed 1 base at V and 11 bases at J, with 18 bases between. This CDR3 comprises 16 residues. Germline CDR1 is LGHNA and CDR2 is YSLEER. The CDR3 spells CASSQARATGKTPLHF. CDR3 DNA sequence: TGCGCCAGCAGCCAAGCTAGGGCTACAGGGAAGACACCCCTCCACTTT.

This chain links TRBV28 with TRBJ2-7; 9 nucleotides agree with TRBD2. From germline, CDR1 is MDHEN and CDR2 SYDVKM. The trim removed 6 bases at V and 5 bases at J, leaving 20 bases unmatched. This CDR3 has 18 amino acids. For the CDR3, the DNA is TGTGCCAGCAGACATTTGGGGGACCTTAGCGGGAGCGCGAACGAGCAGTACTTC. It yields the protein CASRHLGDLSGSANEQYF.

J is TRBJ1-6 and V is TRBV7-6, with a possible D match to TRBD1 (5 bases). This CDR3 spans 16 amino acids. The germline CDR1 and CDR2 sequences are SGHVS and FNYEAQ. V lost 1 base and J 9 bases, leaving 16 bases between the germline ends. The CDR3 reads CASSLGGGLVSSPLHF. The CDR3 region has the DNA TGTGCCAGCAGCTTAGGGGGGGGTCTCGTGTCTTCACCCCTCCACTTT.

The chain joins TRBV7-2 to TRBJ2-5; D could derive from TRBD1 or TRBD2 (5 bases each). Germline V gene sequence: CDR1 SGHTA, CDR2 FQGNSA. V was trimmed by 1 base and J by 5 bases, leaving 14 bases between them. The CDR3 sequence is 15 residues long. The CDR3 sequence is CASSLGGSMRETQYF. CDR3 bases: TGTGCCAGCAGCTTAGGGGGGTCAATGAGGGAGACCCAGTACTTC. The variable domain in full, with the rest retrieved from reference TRBV7-2 and TRBJ2-5, is GAGVSQSPSNKVTEKGKDVELRCDPISGHTALYWYRQSLGQGLEFLIYFQGNSAPDKSGLPSDRFSAERTGGSVSTLTIQRTQQEDSAVYLCASSLGGSMRETQYFGPGTRLLVL.

The V gene is TRBV4-1, the J gene TRBJ1-6; tentatively, D is TRBD1 (5 bases). V dropped 4 bases and J dropped 0 bases, with 16 bases sitting between them. The CDR3 totals 18 residues. The V gene's germline CDR1 is MGHRA and CDR2 YSYEKL. The CDR3 sequence: CASSLQSAGSSYNSPLHF. The DNA for the CDR3 is TGCGCCAGCAGCCTCCAGTCGGCAGGGAGCTCCTATAATTCACCCCTCCACTTT.

This clone was picked up one time. At the DNA level, this CDR3 is encoded by other sequences in the same sample as well. The gene calls are TRBV6-1 and TRBJ1-1; D not certain. CDR1 is MNHNS and CDR2 is SASEGT in the germline V gene. This CDR3 comprises 14 residues. V lost 3 bases and J lost 5, with 13 bases in between. The DNA for the CDR3 is TGTGCCAGCAGTGAGCGAGGGCGAGGGACTGAAGCTTTCTTT. This sequence encodes CASSERGRGTEAFF.

This sequence joins TRBV7-9 and TRBJ2-1; 14 bases fit TRBD2. Per germline, CDR1 SEHNR and CDR2 FQNEAQ (reference sequence). The CDR3 extends over 17 amino acids. The trim removed 4 bases at V and 9 bases at J, leaving 11 bases unmatched. The CDR3 sequence is CASSSAVGTSGRGEQFF. CDR3 nucleotide sequence: TGTGCCAGCAGCTCCGCCGTGGGGACTAGCGGGAGAGGTGAGCAGTTCTTC.

This chain joins TRBV9 and TRBJ2-1; 10 bases fit TRBD2. V was clipped by 0 bases and J by 2 bases; unmatched bases: 5. The CDR3 spans 17 residues. CDR1 and CDR2 from the germline V gene are SGDLS and YYNGEE. The CDR3 protein is CASSVGGTSVAYNEQFF. The DNA for the CDR3 is TGTGCCAGCAGCGTAGGGGGGACTAGCGTAGCCTACAATGAGCAGTTCTTC.

The chain uses TRBV5-6 and TRBJ1-6; 8 bases line up with TRBD1. Per the germline V gene, CDR1 is SGHDT and CDR2 is YYEEEE. J lost 8 bases, V lost 4 bases, and 5 bases had no gene match. The CDR3 length is 14 residues. As DNA, the CDR3 is TGTGCCAGCAGCGGGACAGGCGATGATTCACCCCTCCACTTT. It yields the protein CASSGTGDDSPLHF.

The rearrangement links TRBV15 to TRBJ2-1, with TRBD2 identical over 13 bases. The CDR3 length is 17 residues. Germline values: CDR1 LNHNV, CDR2 YYDKDF (reference sequence). Trimming cost V 0 bases and J 7 bases; bases outside gene matches: 6. CDR3 bases: TGTGCCACCAGCAGAGATCTATCGGGACTAGCGGGAAATGAGCAGTTCTTC. Protein product: CATSRDLSGLAGNEQFF.